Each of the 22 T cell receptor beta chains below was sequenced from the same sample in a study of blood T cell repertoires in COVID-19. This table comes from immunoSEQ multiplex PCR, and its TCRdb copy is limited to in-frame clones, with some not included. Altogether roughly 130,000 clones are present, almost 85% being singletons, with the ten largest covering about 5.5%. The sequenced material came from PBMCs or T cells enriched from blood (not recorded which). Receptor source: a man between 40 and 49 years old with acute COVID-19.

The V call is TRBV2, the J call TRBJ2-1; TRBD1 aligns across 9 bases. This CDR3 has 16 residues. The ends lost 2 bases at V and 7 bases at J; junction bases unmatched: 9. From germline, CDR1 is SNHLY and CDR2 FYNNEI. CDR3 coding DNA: TGTGCCAGCAGTGAAATGGGGACAGGGTCTTATAATGAGCAGTTCTTC. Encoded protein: CASSEMGTGSYNEQFF.

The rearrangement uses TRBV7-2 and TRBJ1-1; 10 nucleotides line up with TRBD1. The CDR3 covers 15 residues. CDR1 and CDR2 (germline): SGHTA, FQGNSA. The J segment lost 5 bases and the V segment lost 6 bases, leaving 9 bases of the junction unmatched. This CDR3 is CASRGQGRGRTEAFF. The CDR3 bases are TGTGCCAGCAGGGGACAGGGGCGAGGGAGAACTGAAGCTTTCTTT.

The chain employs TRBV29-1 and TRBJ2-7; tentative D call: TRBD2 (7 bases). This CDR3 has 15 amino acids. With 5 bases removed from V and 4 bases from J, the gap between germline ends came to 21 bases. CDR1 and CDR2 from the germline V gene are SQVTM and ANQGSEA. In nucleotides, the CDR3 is TGCAGCGTTACTAGGGGGGGACTGGAACGGTACGAGCAGTACTTC. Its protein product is CSVTRGGLERYEQYF.

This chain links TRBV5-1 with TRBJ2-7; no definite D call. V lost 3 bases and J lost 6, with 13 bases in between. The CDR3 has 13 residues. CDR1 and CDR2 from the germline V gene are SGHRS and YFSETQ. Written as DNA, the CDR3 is TGCGCCAGCAGCTCCACAAGATCTCTCGAGCAGTACTTC. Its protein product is CASSSTRSLEQYF.

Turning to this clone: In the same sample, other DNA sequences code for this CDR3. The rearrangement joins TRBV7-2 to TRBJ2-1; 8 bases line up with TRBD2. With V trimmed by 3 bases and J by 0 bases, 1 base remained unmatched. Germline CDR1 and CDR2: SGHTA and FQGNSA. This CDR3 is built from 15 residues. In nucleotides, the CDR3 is TGTGCCAGCAGCTTCAGCGGGAGCTCCTACAATGAGCAGTTCTTC. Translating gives CASSFSGSSYNEQFF.

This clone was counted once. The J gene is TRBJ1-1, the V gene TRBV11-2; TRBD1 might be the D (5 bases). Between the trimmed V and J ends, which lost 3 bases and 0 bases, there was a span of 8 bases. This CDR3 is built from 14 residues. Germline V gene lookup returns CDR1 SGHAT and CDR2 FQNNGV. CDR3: CASSFSGVNTEAFF. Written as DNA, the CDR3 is TGTGCCAGCAGCTTTTCGGGGGTGAACACTGAAGCTTTCTTT.

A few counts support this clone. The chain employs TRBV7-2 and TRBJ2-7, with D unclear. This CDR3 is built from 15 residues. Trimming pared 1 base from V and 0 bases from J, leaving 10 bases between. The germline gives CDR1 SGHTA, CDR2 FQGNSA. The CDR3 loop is CASSLGTHSSYEQYF. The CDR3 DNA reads TGTGCCAGCAGCTTAGGAACCCATAGCTCCTACGAGCAGTACTTC.

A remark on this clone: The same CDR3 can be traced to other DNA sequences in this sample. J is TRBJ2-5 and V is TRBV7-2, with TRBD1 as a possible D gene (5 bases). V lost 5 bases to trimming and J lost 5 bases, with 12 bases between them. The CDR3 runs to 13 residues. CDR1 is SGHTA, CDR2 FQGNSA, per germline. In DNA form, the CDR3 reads TGTGCCAGCAGCACAGGTGGTGCGGAGACCCAGTACTTC. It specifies CASSTGGAETQYF.

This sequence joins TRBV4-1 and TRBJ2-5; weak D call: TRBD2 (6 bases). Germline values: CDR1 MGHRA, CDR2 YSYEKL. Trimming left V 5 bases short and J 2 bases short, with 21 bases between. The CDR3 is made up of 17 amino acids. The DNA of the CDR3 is TGCGCCAGCAGCTCCCAGGTTGGGACTTCGGAGCAAGAGACCCAGTACTTC. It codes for CASSSQVGTSEQETQYF.

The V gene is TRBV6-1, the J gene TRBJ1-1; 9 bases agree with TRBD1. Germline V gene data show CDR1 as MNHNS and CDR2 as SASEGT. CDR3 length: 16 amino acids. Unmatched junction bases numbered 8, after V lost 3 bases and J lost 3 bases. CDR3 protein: CASSDPGQGGYTEAFF. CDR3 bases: TGTGCCAGCAGTGACCCGGGACAGGGTGGTTACACTGAAGCTTTCTTT.

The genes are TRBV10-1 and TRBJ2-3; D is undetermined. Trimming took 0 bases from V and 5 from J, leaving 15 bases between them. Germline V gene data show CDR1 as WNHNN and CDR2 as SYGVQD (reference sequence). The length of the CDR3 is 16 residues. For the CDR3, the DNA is TGCGCCAGCAGTGAGTCGTCCCTCAGTTTGATAGATACGCAGTATTTT. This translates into CASSESSLSLIDTQYF.

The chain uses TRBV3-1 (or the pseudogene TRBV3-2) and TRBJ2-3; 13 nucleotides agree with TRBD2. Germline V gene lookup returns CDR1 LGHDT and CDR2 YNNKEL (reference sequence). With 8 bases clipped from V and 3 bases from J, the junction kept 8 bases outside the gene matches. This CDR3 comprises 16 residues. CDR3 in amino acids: CASSGGLAGETDTQYF. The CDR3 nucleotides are TGTGCCAGCTCTGGTGGACTAGCGGGGGAGACAGATACGCAGTATTTT.

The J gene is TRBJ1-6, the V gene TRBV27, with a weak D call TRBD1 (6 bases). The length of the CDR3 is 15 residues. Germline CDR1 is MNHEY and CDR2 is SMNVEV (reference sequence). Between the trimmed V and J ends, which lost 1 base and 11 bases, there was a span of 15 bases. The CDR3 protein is CASSLFLGGYAPLHF. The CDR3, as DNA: TGTGCCAGCAGTTTATTTCTTGGGGGCTACGCACCCCTCCACTTT.

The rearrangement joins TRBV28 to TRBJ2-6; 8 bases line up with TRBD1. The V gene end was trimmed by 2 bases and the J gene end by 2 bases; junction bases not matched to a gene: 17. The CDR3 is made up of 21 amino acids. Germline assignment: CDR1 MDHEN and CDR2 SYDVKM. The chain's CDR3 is CASSLRGLGGQVATGANVLTF. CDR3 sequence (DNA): TGTGCCAGCAGTTTAAGGGGGTTGGGGGGACAGGTAGCTACTGGGGCCAACGTCCTGACTTTC.

Here the CDR3 DNA reads TGCAGCGCTATCCCGCGTCGAGGGGGGGACACAGATACGCAGTATTTT. It codes for CSAIPRRGGDTDTQYF. This chain joins TRBV29-1 and TRBJ2-3, with D maybe TRBD2 (7 bases). Germline CDR1 is SQVTM and CDR2 is ANQGSEA. This CDR3 comprises 16 residues. The V end was cut by 7 bases, the J end by 2 bases, with 22 bases between.

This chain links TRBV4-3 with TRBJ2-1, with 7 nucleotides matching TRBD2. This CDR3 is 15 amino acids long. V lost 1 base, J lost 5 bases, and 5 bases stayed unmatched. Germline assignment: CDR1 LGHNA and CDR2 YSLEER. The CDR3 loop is CASSQGGLADNEQFF. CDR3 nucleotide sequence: TGCGCCAGCAGCCAAGGGGGTCTAGCGGACAATGAGCAGTTCTTC.

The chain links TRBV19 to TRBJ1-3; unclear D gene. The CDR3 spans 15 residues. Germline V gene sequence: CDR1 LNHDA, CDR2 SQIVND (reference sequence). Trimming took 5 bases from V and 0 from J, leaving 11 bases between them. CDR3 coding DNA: TGTGCCAGTAGTGCCCAAGCGGACTCTGGAAACACCATATATTTT. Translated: CASSAQADSGNTIYF.

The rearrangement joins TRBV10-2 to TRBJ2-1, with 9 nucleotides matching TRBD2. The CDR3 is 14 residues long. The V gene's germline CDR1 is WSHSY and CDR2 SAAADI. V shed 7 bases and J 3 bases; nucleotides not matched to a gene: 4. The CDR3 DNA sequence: TGCGCCAGCAAGTTAGCGGGAGACTACAATGAGCAGTTCTTC. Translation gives CASKLAGDYNEQFF.

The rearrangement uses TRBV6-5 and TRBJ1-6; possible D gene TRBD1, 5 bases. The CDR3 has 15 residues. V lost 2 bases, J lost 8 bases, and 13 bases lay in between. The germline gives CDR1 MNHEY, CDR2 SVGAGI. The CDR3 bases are TGTGCCAGCAGTTACGGGACGGGGGGTTATTCACCCCTCCACTTT. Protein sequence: CASSYGTGGYSPLHF.

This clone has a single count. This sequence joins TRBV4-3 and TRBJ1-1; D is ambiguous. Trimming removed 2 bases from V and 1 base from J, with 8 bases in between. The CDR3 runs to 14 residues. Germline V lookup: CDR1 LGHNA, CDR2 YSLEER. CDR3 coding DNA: TGCGCCAGCAGCCAATCGGTGAAGAACACTGAAGCTTTCTTT. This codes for CASSQSVKNTEAFF.

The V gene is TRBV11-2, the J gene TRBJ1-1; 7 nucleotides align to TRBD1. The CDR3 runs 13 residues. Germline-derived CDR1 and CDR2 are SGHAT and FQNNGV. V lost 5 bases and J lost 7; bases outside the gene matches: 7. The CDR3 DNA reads TGTGCCAGCAGCGAGACAGGGTTTAGTGAAGCTTTCTTT. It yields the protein CASSETGFSEAFF.

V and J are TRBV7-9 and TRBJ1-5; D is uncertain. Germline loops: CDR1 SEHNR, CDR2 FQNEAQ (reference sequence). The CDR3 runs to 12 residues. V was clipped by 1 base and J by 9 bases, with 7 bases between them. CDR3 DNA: TGTGCCAGCAGCTTAGAGGCGGGGCCCCAGCATTTT. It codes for CASSLEAGPQHF.